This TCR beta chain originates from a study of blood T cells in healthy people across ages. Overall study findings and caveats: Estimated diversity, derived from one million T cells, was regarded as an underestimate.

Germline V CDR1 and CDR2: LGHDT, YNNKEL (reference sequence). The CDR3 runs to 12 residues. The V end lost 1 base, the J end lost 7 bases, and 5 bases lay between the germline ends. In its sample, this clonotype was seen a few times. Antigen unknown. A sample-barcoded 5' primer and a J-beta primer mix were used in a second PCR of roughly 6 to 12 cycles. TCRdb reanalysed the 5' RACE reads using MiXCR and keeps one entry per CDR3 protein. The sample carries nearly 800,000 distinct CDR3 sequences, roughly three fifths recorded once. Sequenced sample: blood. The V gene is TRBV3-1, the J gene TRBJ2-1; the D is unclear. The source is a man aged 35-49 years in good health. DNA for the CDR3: TGTGCCAGCAGCCAAGGATTTAATGAGCAGTTCTTC. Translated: CASSQGFNEQFF.